This paragraph reports one T cell receptor (beta chain). Trimming pared 2 bases from V and 5 bases from J, leaving 9 bases between. This CDR3 is built from 13 residues. In germline, CDR1 is MNHEY, CDR2 SVGAGI. The sample originates from a study of T cell responses to AZD1222 COVID-19 vaccine. Data came from immunoSEQ multiplex PCR; TCRdb stores just in-frame clones and leaves some out. The data hold about 130,000 clones, with 80% to 90% observed a single time. The V call is TRBV6-5, the J call TRBJ2-5, with D possibly matching TRBD2 (6 bases). The sample in question was peripheral blood, obtained 28 days after the second AZD1222 dose. This clonotype was sampled from an adult who received the AZD1222 COVID-19 vaccine. The CDR3 spells CASSYGGEETQYF. DNA of the CDR3: TGTGCCAGCAGTTACGGAGGGGAGGAGACCCAGTACTTC.